This T cell receptor beta chain was identified during a study of blood T cells in healthy people across ages. The second PCR ran about 6 to 12 cycles with a sample-barcoded 5' primer and J-beta primers. TCRdb independently ran MiXCR on the 5' RACE reads; one entry per CDR3 protein. The table has 700,000 or so distinct CDR3 sequences, over 20% seen once; the top ten hold around 21%. Deletions cut 6 bases from V and 5 bases from J, with 17 bases between. There are 15 residues in the CDR3. V gene TRBV12-3 or TRBV12-4 combines with J gene TRBJ1-3; weak D call: TRBD1 (6 bases). The clonotype comes from a man in his sixties or seventies in good health. Sequences were obtained from blood. The CDR3 DNA sequence: TGTGCCAGCAGAACCTATAATGGGGGCAGAAACACCATATATTTT. Translating it yields CASRTYNGGRNTIYF.